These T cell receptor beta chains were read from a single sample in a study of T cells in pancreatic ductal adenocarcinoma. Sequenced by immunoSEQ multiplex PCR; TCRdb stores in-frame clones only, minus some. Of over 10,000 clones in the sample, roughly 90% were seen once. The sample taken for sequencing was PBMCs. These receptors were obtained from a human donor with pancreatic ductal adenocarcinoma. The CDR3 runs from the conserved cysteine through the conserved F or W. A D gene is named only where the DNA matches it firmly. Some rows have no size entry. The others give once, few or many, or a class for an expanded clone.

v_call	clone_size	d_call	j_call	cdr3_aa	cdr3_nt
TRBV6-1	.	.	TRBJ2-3	CASSELGGPATQYF	TGTGCCAGCAGTGAACTCGGGGGGCCTGCTACGCAGTATTTT
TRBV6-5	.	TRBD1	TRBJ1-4	CASSRGTGGEKLFF	TGTGCCAGCAGCCGGGGGACAGGGGGGGAAAAACTGTTTTTT
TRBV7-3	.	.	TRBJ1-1	CASSPDPNTEAFF	TGTGCCAGCAGCCCGGACCCGAACACTGAAGCTTTCTTT
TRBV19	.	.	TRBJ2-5	CASSIGQETQYF	TGTGCCAGTAGTATCGGCCAAGAGACCCAGTACTTC
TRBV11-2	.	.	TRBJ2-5	CASSPSSTQYF	TGTGCCAGCAGCCCTTCCTCTACCCAGTACTTC
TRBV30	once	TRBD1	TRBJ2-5	CACDRGETQYF	TGTGCCTGCGACAGGGGAGAGACCCAGTACTTC
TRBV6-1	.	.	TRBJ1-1	CASSYTGEAFF	TGTGCCAGCAGTTATACGGGAGAAGCTTTCTTT
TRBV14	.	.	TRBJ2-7	CASSPFPGVEVPGGTYEQYF	TGTGCCAGCAGCCCCTTCCCAGGGGTTGAGGTACCGGGAGGAACCTACGAGCAGTACTTC
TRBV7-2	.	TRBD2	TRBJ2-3	CASGLAGSGDTQYF	TGTGCCAGTGGACTAGCGGGGTCTGGGGATACGCAGTATTTT
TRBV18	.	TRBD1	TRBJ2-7	CASSPPGTDNYRPTYF	TGTGCCAGCTCACCACCCGGGACAGATAACTACCGTCCGACGTACTTC
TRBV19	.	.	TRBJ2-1	CASTATGRGRNEQFF	TGTGCCAGTACCGCCACAGGGAGGGGTAGGAATGAGCAGTTCTTC
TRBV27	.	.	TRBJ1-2	CASSLLRGNNYGYTF	TGTGCCAGCAGTTTATTGCGGGGAAACAACTATGGCTACACCTTC
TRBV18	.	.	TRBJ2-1	CASSPQGTLDEQFF	TGTGCCAGCTCACCCCAGGGGACCCTGGATGAGCAGTTCTTC
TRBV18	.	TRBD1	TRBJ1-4	CASSYLRMDRDNEKLFF	TGTGCCAGCTCATACCTGAGAATGGACAGGGATAATGAAAAACTGTTTTTT
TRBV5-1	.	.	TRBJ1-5	CASSPSPGEQPQHF	TGCGCCAGCAGCCCCTCCCCGGGAGAACAGCCCCAGCATTTT
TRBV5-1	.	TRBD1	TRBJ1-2	CASSQGQVYGYTF	TGCGCCAGCAGCCAAGGACAGGTCTATGGCTACACCTTC
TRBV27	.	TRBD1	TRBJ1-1	CASSSGQGGYTEAFF	TGTGCCAGCAGTTCCGGACAGGGAGGGTACACTGAAGCTTTCTTT
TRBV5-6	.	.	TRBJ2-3	CASSWGETDTQYF	TGTGCCAGCAGTTGGGGCGAGACAGATACGCAGTATTTT
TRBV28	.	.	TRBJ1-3	CASSLGQANGNTIYF	TGTGCCAGCAGTTTAGGGCAGGCTAATGGAAACACCATATATTTT
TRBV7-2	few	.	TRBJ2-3	CASSATTDTQYF	TGTGCCAGCAGCGCCACCACAGATACGCAGTATTTT
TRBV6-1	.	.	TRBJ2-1	CAITSASRDEQFF	TGTGCCATCACCTCGGCTAGCAGAGATGAGCAGTTCTTC
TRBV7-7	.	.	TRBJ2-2	CASSANRDGELFF	TGTGCCAGCAGCGCGAACAGGGACGGGGAGCTGTTTTTT
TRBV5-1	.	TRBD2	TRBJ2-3	CASSFRLAKADTQYF	TGCGCCAGCAGCTTCCGACTAGCCAAGGCAGATACGCAGTATTTT
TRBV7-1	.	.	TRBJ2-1	CASSGDSIIHEQFF	TGTGCCAGCAGCGGGGACTCCATAATCCATGAGCAGTTCTTC
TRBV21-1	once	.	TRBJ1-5	CASSAGDRCHF	TGTGCCAGCAGCGCCGGGGATCGGTGTCATTTT
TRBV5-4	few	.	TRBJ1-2	CASRAGGASGYTF	TGTGCCAGCAGAGCCGGGGGGGCGTCCGGCTACACCTTC